The entry below describes one TCR beta chain. In germline, CDR1 is SGHAT, CDR2 FQDESV (reference sequence). The CDR3 has 13 residues. Trimming removed 5 bases at V and 9 bases at J, with 14 bases between. These data come from a study of blood T cell repertoires in COVID-19. The overall study: The origin of the acute and convalescent COVID-19 samples was the United States, Italy and Spain. PBMCs, B-cell-depleted T cells, or T cells provided the cDNA or gDNA that made up the material.

Per the original data handling: It was from reference gene primer amplification that nucleated cell counts were estimated. Assay: immunoSEQ multiplex PCR; the TCRdb copy retains only in-frame clones and omits some. V and J calls and clone size are as listed in that table; D and trimming were resolved from the DNA. The data contain approximately 170,000 clones, roughly 81% of them singletons. Sequenced sample: peripheral blood. The TCR was taken from a middle-aged man who had recovered from COVID-19. This chain joins TRBV11-1 and TRBJ2-1; D is possibly TRBD1 (5 bases). The CDR3 here is CASSPNRYAEQFF. The CDR3 bases are TGTGCCAGCAGCCCTAACAGGTACGCTGAGCAGTTCTTC. The full variable domain, its missing parts supplied by reference TRBV11-1 and TRBJ2-1, is EAEVAQSPRYKITEKSQAVAFWCDPISGHATLYWYRQILGQGPELLVQFQDESVVDDSQLPKDRFSAERLKGVDSTLKIQPAELGDSAMYLCASSPNRYAEQFFGPGTRLTVL.